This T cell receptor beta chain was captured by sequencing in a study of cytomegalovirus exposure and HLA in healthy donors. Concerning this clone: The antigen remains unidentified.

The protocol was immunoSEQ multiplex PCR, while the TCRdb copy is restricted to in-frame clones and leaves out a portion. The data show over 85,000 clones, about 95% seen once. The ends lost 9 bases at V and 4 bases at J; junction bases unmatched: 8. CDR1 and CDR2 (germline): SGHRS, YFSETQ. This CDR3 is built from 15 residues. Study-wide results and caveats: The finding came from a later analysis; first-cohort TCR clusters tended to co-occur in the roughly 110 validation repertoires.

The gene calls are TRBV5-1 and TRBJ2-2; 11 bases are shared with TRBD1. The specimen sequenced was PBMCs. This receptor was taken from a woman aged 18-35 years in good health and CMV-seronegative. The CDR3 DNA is TGCGCCACCTCCCCCGGGACAGGGGGCACCGGGGAGCTGTTTTTT. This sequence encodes CATSPGTGGTGELFF.